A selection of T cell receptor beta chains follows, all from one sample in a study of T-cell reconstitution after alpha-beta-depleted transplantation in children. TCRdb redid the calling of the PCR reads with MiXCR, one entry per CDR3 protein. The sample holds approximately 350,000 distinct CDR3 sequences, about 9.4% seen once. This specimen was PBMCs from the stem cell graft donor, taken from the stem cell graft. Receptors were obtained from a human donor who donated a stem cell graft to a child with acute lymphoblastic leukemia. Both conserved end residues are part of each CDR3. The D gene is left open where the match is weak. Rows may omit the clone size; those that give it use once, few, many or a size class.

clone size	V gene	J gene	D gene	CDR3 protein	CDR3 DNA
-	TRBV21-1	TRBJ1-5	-	CASSKYVVLGGYSNQPQHF	TGTGCCAGCAGCAAGTATGTCGTATTGGGAGGGTATAGCAATCAGCCCCAGCATTTT
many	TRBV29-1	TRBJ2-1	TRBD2	CSVEDRFSGSGDEQFF	TGCAGCGTTGAAGATCGGTTTAGCGGGAGTGGGGATGAGCAGTTCTTC
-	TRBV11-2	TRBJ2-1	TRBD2	CASSLDGRATDEQFF	TGTGCCAGCAGCTTAGACGGGAGGGCCACAGATGAGCAGTTCTTC
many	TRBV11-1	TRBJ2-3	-	CASSTRVAPDTQYF	TGTGCCAGCAGCACCAGGGTGGCCCCAGATACGCAGTATTTT
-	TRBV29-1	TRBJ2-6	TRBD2	CSVEVWRQRLAGVTGANVLTF	TGCAGCGTTGAAGTATGGCGGCAGCGACTAGCGGGAGTCACCGGGGCCAACGTCCTGACTTTC
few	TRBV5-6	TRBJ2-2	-	CASSLGEVGELFF	TGTGCCAGCAGCTTGGGGGAGGTCGGGGAGCTGTTTTTT
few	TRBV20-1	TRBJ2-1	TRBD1	CSAPGTKTGADYNEQFF	TGCAGTGCCCCAGGCACCAAGACAGGGGCGGACTACAATGAGCAGTTCTTC
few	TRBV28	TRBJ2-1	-	CAGGQGINEQFF	TGTGCAGGAGGGCAGGGTATAAATGAGCAGTTCTTC
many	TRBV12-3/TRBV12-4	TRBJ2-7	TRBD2	CASSPASGSYEQYF	TGTGCCAGCAGCCCGGCTAGCGGGAGCTACGAGCAGTACTTC
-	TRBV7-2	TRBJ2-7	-	CASSLELAPHEQYF	TGTGCCAGCAGCTTAGAACTAGCCCCCCACGAGCAGTACTTC
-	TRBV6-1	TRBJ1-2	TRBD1	CASARGQNYGYTF	TGTGCCAGCGCGAGGGGGCAGAACTATGGCTACACCTTC
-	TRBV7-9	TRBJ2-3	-	CASSPRSTSDTQYF	TGTGCCAGCAGCCCCAGGAGTACTTCAGATACGCAGTATTTT
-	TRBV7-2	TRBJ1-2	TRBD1	CASSPGQAAGYTF	TGTGCCAGCAGCCCGGGACAGGCGGCAGGCTACACCTTC
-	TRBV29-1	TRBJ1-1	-	CSLTSRANTEAFF	TGCAGCTTAACGTCCAGGGCGAACACTGAAGCTTTCTTT
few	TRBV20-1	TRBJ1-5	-	CSARDLWGGGQPQHF	TGCAGTGCTAGAGACCTATGGGGTGGCGGTCAGCCCCAGCATTTT
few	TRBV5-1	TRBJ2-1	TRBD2	CASSFRLAGERGEQFF	TGCGCCAGCAGCTTTCGGCTAGCGGGAGAAAGGGGTGAGCAGTTCTTC
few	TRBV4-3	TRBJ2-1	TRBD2	CASSPSLAGSGDEQFF	TGCGCCAGCAGCCCATCACTAGCGGGGTCGGGCGATGAGCAGTTCTTC
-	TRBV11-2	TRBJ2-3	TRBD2	CASSLDGLAGKLVPSDTQYF	TGTGCCAGCAGCTTAGACGGACTAGCGGGAAAGTTGGTCCCGTCAGATACGCAGTATTTT
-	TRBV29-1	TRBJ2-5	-	CSVGETQYF	TGCAGCGTTGGGGAGACCCAGTACTTC
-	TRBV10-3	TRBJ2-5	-	CAINSGIQETQYF	TGTGCCATCAACTCCGGGATCCAAGAGACCCAGTACTTC
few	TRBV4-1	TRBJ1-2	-	CASSHPRARATLYGYTF	TGCGCCAGCAGCCATCCCCGGGCGAGGGCTACTCTCTATGGCTACACCTTC
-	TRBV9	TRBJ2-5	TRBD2	CASSVVAGGGETQYF	TGTGCCAGCAGCGTAGTAGCGGGAGGAGGGGAGACCCAGTACTTC
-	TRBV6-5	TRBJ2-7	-	CASSSAAQLYEQYF	TGTGCCAGCAGTTCTGCAGCCCAGCTCTACGAGCAGTACTTC
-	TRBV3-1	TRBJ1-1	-	CASSQVTANTEAFF	TGTGCCAGCAGCCAAGTGACGGCGAACACTGAAGCTTTCTTT
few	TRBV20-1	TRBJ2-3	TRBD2	CSARSGDFIGDTQYF	TGCAGTGCTAGAAGCGGGGACTTCATCGGGGATACGCAGTATTTT
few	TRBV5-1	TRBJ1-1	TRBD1	CASSAGTGGGVTEAFF	TGCGCCAGCAGCGCCGGGACAGGGGGCGGTGTCACTGAAGCTTTCTTT
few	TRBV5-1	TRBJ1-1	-	CASSFAVGVNTEAFF	TGCGCCAGCAGCTTTGCTGTGGGAGTGAACACTGAAGCTTTCTTT
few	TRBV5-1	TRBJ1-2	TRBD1	CASSLSGTGKGYTF	TGCGCCAGCAGCTTAAGTGGGACAGGGAAAGGCTACACCTTC
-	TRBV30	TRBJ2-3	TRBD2	CAWDLSGLAGPTDTQYF	TGTGCCTGGGACCTCAGCGGACTAGCGGGACCCACAGATACGCAGTATTTT
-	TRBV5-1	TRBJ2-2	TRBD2	CASSTGLAGVVRNTGELFF	TGCGCCAGCAGCACGGGACTAGCGGGCGTGGTGCGAAACACCGGGGAGCTGTTTTTT
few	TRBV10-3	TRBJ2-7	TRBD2	CAIKNGRERDEQYF	TGTGCCATCAAGAACGGGCGGGAGCGCGACGAGCAGTACTTC
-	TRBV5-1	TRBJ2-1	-	CASSLAGSSIHEQFF	TGCGCCAGCAGCTTGGCCGGGTCTAGCATACATGAGCAGTTCTTC
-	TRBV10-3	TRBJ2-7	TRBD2	CAISGWGLAGPSYEQYF	TGTGCCATCAGTGGTTGGGGACTAGCGGGACCCTCCTACGAGCAGTACTTC
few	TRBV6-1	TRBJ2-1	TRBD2	CASRGTSGSSRNEQFF	TGTGCCAGCAGGGGGACTAGCGGGAGCTCGAGGAATGAGCAGTTCTTC
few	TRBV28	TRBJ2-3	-	CASSLSSRDTQYF	TGTGCCAGCAGTCTGAGTTCTAGGGATACGCAGTATTTT
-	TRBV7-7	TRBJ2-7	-	CASSPGKGIEQYF	TGTGCTAGCAGCCCCGGGAAAGGCATCGAGCAGTACTTC
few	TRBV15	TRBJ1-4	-	CATSSGGGTANEKLFF	TGTGCCACCAGCAGTGGGGGAGGGACCGCCAATGAAAAACTGTTTTTT
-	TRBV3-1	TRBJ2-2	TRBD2	CASSQSPRTSGTLVGELFF	TGTGCCAGCAGCCAATCCCCACGGACTAGCGGGACCCTGGTCGGGGAGCTGTTTTTT
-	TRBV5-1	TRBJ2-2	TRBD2	CASEKEAGAGELFF	TGCGCCAGCGAAAAGGAAGCGGGGGCCGGGGAGCTGTTTTTT
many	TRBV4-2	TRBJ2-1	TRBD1	CASSQTTGVNEQFF	TGTGCCAGCAGCCAGACGACAGGGGTCAATGAGCAGTTCTTC
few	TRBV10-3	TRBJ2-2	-	CAISGIAVGGELFF	TGTGCCATCAGCGGGATAGCGGTCGGGGGGGAGCTGTTTTTT
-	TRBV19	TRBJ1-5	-	CASSIDSAGNQPQHF	TGTGCCAGTAGTATAGATTCGGCAGGGAATCAGCCCCAGCATTTT
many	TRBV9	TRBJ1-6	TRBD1	CASSVRDRENSPLHF	TGTGCCAGCAGCGTAAGGGACAGGGAGAATTCACCCCTCCACTTT
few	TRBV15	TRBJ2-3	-	CATSRDRASTDTQYF	TGTGCCACCAGCAGAGATCGAGCCAGCACAGATACGCAGTATTTT
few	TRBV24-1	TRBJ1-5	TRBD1	CATSDSSTGGLDQPQHF	TGTGCCACCAGTGATTCGTCGACAGGGGGCTTGGATCAGCCCCAGCATTTT
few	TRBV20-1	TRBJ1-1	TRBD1	CSARSTGINTEAFF	TGCAGTGCTAGATCGACAGGGATCAACACTGAAGCTTTCTTT
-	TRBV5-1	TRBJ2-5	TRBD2	CASSFTSAGGETQYF	TGCGCCAGCAGCTTTACTAGCGCTGGGGGTGAGACCCAGTACTTC
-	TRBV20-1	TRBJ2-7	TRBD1	CCARPIGTGSSYEQYF	TGCTGTGCTAGACCTATCGGGACAGGTTCATCCTACGAGCAGTACTTC
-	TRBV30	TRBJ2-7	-	CAWSVNRNEQYF	TGTGCCTGGAGTGTAAACAGAAACGAGCAGTACTTC
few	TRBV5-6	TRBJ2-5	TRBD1	CASSLPAGGWGETQYF	TGTGCCAGCAGCTTGCCGGCAGGGGGTTGGGGAGAGACCCAGTACTTC
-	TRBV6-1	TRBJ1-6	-	CASSEVDNSPLHF	TGTGCCAGCAGTGAAGTGGACAATTCACCCCTCCACTTT
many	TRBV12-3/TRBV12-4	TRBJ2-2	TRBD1	CASSLDRGLSGELFF	TGTGCCAGCAGTCTGGACAGGGGGCTTTCCGGGGAGCTGTTTTTT
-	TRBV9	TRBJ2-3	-	CASSRDSRDHTDTQYF	TGTGCCAGCAGTCGAGATAGCAGGGATCACACAGATACGCAGTATTTT
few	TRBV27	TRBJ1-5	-	CASRVLDGNQPQHF	TGTGCCAGCAGAGTGCTGGATGGCAATCAGCCCCAGCATTTT